These T cell receptor beta chains were read from a single sample in a study of cytomegalovirus exposure and HLA in healthy donors. The data were produced by immunoSEQ multiplex PCR, yet TCRdb's version contains in-frame clones alone and is incomplete. This table has 100,000 or so clones, 70% to 85% appearing once. Sample: PBMCs. These receptors were collected from a woman in her thirties or forties in good health and CMV-seronegative. Each CDR3 is given with its conserved first and last residue. The D gene is left open where the match is weak. Rows give clone size only sometimes, using once, few, many, or a class for an expanded clone.

D gene: TRBD2; J gene: TRBJ2-1; V gene: TRBV10-2; clone size: NA; CDR3 DNA: TGCGCCAGCTCCCCAGCTCTAGCGGGCCTATTCAATGAGCAGTTCTTC; CDR3 protein: CASSPALAGLFNEQFF
D gene: NA; J gene: TRBJ1-4; V gene: TRBV28; clone size: NA; CDR3 DNA: TGTGCCAGCAGTTCGACAGGATCCCTTAATGAAAAACTGTTTTTT; CDR3 protein: CASSSTGSLNEKLFF
D gene: NA; J gene: TRBJ1-1; V gene: TRBV28; clone size: NA; CDR3 DNA: TGTGCCAGCAGTTTGACGGGAAATGAAGCTTTCTTT; CDR3 protein: CASSLTGNEAFF
D gene: TRBD2; J gene: TRBJ2-7; V gene: TRBV4-2; clone size: NA; CDR3 DNA: TGTGCCAGCAGCCAAGGCCTAGCAGGAGGGACTACCCTCCACTACGAGCAGTACTTC; CDR3 protein: CASSQGLAGGTTLHYEQYF
D gene: TRBD2; J gene: TRBJ2-3; V gene: TRBV7-9; clone size: NA; CDR3 DNA: TGTGCCAGCAGCTTAGGGGAGGGAGTCTCCTCCACAGATACGCAGTATTTT; CDR3 protein: CASSLGEGVSSTDTQYF
D gene: TRBD1; J gene: TRBJ1-4; V gene: TRBV5-5; clone size: NA; CDR3 DNA: TGTGCCAGCAGCCCTCCGGGACAGGGAGGAGAAAAACTGTTTTTT; CDR3 protein: CASSPPGQGGEKLFF
D gene: NA; J gene: TRBJ1-1; V gene: TRBV28; clone size: NA; CDR3 DNA: TGTGCCAGCACCCCGTTAGGTCGACCAGGAAACACTGAAGCTTTCTTT; CDR3 protein: CASTPLGRPGNTEAFF
D gene: NA; J gene: TRBJ2-3; V gene: TRBV10-3; clone size: once; CDR3 DNA: TGTGCCATCACCGGGGGAGGAGATACGCAGTATTTT; CDR3 protein: CAITGGGDTQYF
D gene: NA; J gene: TRBJ2-7; V gene: TRBV27; clone size: NA; CDR3 DNA: TGTGCCAGCAGTTTATCGAGTTGGGCTACCTACGAGCAGTACTTC; CDR3 protein: CASSLSSWATYEQYF
D gene: TRBD2; J gene: TRBJ2-7; V gene: TRBV30; clone size: NA; CDR3 DNA: TGTGCCTGGACTAGCGGGGGCTACGAGCAGTACTTC; CDR3 protein: CAWTSGGYEQYF
D gene: TRBD1; J gene: TRBJ1-4; V gene: TRBV4-1; clone size: NA; CDR3 DNA: TGCGCCAGCAGCCCAGGGACAGGCTTGAATGAAAAACTGTTTTTT; CDR3 protein: CASSPGTGLNEKLFF
D gene: NA; J gene: TRBJ2-3; V gene: TRBV7-2; clone size: NA; CDR3 DNA: TGTGCCAGCAGCTTATCGGGACTTTACACAGATACGCAGTATTTT; CDR3 protein: CASSLSGLYTDTQYF
D gene: NA; J gene: TRBJ1-5; V gene: TRBV19; clone size: NA; CDR3 DNA: TGTGCCAGTAGTATAGATGGTTGGGCGCAGCCCCAGCATTTT; CDR3 protein: CASSIDGWAQPQHF
D gene: NA; J gene: TRBJ2-6; V gene: TRBV5-1; clone size: NA; CDR3 DNA: TGCGCCAGCAGCTTGGGGGGAGACGGACTCTCTGGGGCCAACGTCCTGACTTTC; CDR3 protein: CASSLGGDGLSGANVLTF
D gene: NA; J gene: TRBJ1-6; V gene: TRBV7-2; clone size: NA; CDR3 DNA: TGTGCCAGCAGCTTAGTGGGGGGGCGCGACGTATCACCCCTCCACTTT; CDR3 protein: CASSLVGGRDVSPLHF
D gene: TRBD2; J gene: TRBJ2-5; V gene: TRBV28; clone size: NA; CDR3 DNA: TGTGCCAGCAGTTTAGCGGGAGGTCAAGAGACCCAGTACTTC; CDR3 protein: CASSLAGGQETQYF
D gene: TRBD1; J gene: TRBJ1-5; V gene: TRBV5-6; clone size: NA; CDR3 DNA: TGTGCCAGCAGCCCGTGGACAGGGGGAGGTCAGCCCCAGCATTTT; CDR3 protein: CASSPWTGGGQPQHF
D gene: TRBD1; J gene: TRBJ2-7; V gene: TRBV10-3; clone size: NA; CDR3 DNA: TGTGCCATCAGCCGGTCCCGGGACAGGCAGGTTCCCTACGAGCAGTACTTC; CDR3 protein: CAISRSRDRQVPYEQYF
D gene: TRBD1; J gene: TRBJ2-7; V gene: TRBV27; clone size: few; CDR3 DNA: TGTGCCAGCAGTTACACCGCAGGGGGCTACGAGCAGTACTTC; CDR3 protein: CASSYTAGGYEQYF
D gene: NA; J gene: TRBJ1-2; V gene: TRBV28; clone size: NA; CDR3 DNA: TGTGCCACCCTTCCGTTGAGGGAGACTAACTATGGCTACACCTTC; CDR3 protein: CATLPLRETNYGYTF
D gene: TRBD1; J gene: TRBJ2-7; V gene: TRBV10-3; clone size: NA; CDR3 DNA: TGTGCCATCAGTGCCGCCGGGACAGGGGACTACGAGCAGTACTTC; CDR3 protein: CAISAAGTGDYEQYF
D gene: NA; J gene: TRBJ2-2; V gene: TRBV25-1; clone size: few; CDR3 DNA: TGTGCCAGCAGCCCAGGGGATAGATCCACCGGGGAGCTGTTTTTT; CDR3 protein: CASSPGDRSTGELFF
D gene: NA; J gene: TRBJ2-3; V gene: TRBV5-1; clone size: few; CDR3 DNA: TGCGCCAGCAGCCCTGGGACTCTCAGGGGCACAGATACGCAGTATTTT; CDR3 protein: CASSPGTLRGTDTQYF
D gene: TRBD2; J gene: TRBJ2-7; V gene: TRBV4-2; clone size: NA; CDR3 DNA: TGTGCCAGCAGCCAAGAGTATAGCGGGGGGGGCTCCTACGAGCAGTACTTC; CDR3 protein: CASSQEYSGGGSYEQYF
D gene: NA; J gene: TRBJ2-1; V gene: TRBV27; clone size: NA; CDR3 DNA: TGTGCCAGCAGTTTGGGTAATAGCTGGCACAATGAGCAGTTCTTC; CDR3 protein: CASSLGNSWHNEQFF
D gene: TRBD1; J gene: TRBJ1-6; V gene: TRBV28; clone size: NA; CDR3 DNA: TGTGCCAGCAACCTCGGGACAGGGGTTTCACCCCTCCACTTT; CDR3 protein: CASNLGTGVSPLHF
D gene: TRBD2; J gene: TRBJ2-1; V gene: TRBV7-9; clone size: NA; CDR3 DNA: TGTGCCAGCAGCTCGATAGCGGGCGGGAGGTACAATGAGCAGTTCTTC; CDR3 protein: CASSSIAGGRYNEQFF
D gene: NA; J gene: TRBJ2-7; V gene: TRBV15; clone size: NA; CDR3 DNA: TGTGCCACGACGCGGGGGCGAGGCGAGCAGTACTTC; CDR3 protein: CATTRGRGEQYF
D gene: NA; J gene: TRBJ2-5; V gene: TRBV7-9; clone size: NA; CDR3 DNA: TGTGCCAGCGGCCCAACGGAGACCCAGTACTTC; CDR3 protein: CASGPTETQYF
D gene: NA; J gene: TRBJ1-4; V gene: TRBV7-8; clone size: NA; CDR3 DNA: TGTGCCAGCAGCGCGTCAGGGGTAGACGAAAAACTGTTTTTT; CDR3 protein: CASSASGVDEKLFF
D gene: NA; J gene: TRBJ2-7; V gene: TRBV5-1; clone size: NA; CDR3 DNA: TGCGCCAGCAGCCCGATCCCGGGGTTAGATTCCCACGAGCAGTACTTC; CDR3 protein: CASSPIPGLDSHEQYF